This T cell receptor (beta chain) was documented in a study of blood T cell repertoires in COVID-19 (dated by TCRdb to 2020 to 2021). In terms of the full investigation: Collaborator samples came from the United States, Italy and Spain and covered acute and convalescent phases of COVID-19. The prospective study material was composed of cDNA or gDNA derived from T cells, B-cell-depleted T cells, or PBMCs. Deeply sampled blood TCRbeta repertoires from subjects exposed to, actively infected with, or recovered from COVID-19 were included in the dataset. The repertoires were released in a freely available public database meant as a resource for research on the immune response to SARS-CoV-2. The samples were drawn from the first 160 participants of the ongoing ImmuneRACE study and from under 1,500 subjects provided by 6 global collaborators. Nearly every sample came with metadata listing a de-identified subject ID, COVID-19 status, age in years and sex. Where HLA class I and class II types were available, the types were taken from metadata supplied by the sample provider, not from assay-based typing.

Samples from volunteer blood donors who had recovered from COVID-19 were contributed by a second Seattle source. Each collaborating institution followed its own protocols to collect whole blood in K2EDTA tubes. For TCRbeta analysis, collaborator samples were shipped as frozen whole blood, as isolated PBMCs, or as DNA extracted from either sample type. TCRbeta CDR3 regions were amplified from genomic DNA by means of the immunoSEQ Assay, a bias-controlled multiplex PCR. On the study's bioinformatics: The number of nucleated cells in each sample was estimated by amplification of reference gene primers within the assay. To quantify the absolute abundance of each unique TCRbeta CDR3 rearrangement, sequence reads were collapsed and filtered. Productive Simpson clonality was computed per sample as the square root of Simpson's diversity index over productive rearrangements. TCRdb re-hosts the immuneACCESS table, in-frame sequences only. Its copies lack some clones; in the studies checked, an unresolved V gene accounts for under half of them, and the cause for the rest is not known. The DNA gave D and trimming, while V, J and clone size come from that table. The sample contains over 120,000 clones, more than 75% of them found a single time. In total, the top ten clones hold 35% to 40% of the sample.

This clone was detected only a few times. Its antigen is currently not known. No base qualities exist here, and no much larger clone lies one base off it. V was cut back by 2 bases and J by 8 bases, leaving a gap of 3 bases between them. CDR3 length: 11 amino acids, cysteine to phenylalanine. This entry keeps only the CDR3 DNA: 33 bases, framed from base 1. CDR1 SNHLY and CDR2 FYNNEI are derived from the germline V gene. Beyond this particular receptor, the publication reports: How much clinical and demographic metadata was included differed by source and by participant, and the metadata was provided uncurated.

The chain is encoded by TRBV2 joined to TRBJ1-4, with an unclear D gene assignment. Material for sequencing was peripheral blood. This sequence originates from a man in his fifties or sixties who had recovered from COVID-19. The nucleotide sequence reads TGTGCCAGCAGTGAACGGGAAAAACTGTTTTTT. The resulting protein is CASSEREKLFF.